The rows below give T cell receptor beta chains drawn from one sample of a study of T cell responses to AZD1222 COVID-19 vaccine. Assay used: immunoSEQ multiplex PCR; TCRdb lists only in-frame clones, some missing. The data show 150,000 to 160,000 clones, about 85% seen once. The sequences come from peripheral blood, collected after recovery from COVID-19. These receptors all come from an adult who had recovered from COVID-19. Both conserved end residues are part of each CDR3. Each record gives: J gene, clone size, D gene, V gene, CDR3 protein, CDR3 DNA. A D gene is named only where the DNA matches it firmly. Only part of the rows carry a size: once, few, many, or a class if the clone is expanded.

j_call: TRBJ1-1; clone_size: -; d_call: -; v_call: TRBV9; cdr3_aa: CASSVGRAGGNTEAFF; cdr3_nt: TGTGCCAGCAGCGTAGGACGGGCTGGGGGGAACACTGAAGCTTTCTTT
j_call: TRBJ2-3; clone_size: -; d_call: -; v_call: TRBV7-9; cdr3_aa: CASSLRGLTDTQYF; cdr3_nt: TGTGCCAGCAGCTTAAGAGGGCTCACAGATACGCAGTATTTT
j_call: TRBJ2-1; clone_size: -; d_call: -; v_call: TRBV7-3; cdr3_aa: CASSPTGWGSVINEQFF; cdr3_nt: TGTGCCAGCAGCCCCACGGGGTGGGGGAGTGTTATCAATGAGCAGTTCTTC
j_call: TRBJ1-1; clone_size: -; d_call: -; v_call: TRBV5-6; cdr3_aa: CASSLDLGREAFF; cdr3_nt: TGTGCCAGCAGCTTGGACTTGGGCAGGGAAGCTTTCTTT
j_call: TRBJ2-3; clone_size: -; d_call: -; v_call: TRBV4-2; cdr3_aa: CASSQELLPFSTDTQYF; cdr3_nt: TGTGCCAGCAGCCAGGAACTGCTGCCCTTTAGCACAGATACGCAGTATTTT
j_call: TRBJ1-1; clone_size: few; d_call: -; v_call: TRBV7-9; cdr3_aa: CASSLGQFTEAFF; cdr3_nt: TGTGCCAGCAGCTTAGGGCAGTTCACTGAAGCTTTCTTT
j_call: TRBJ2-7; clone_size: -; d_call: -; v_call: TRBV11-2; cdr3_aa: CASSPRARTEEQYF; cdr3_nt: TGTGCCAGCAGCCCCCGGGCCCGAACGGAGGAGCAGTACTTC
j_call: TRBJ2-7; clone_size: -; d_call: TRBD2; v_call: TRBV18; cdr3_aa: CASSLGTSGLTEQYF; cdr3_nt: TGTGCCAGCTCACTTGGGACTAGCGGACTTACTGAGCAGTACTTC
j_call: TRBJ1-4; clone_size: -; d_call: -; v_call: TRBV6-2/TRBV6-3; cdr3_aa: CASSYPSTGLTLGTNEKLFF; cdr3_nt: TGTGCCAGCAGTTACCCTTCAACAGGACTGACCCTGGGAACTAATGAAAAACTGTTTTTT
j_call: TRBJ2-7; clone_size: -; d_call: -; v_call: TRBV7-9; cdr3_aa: CASSSWTASYEQYF; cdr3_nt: TGTGCCAGCAGCTCATGGACAGCCTCCTACGAGCAGTACTTC
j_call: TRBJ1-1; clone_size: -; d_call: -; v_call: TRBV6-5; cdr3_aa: CSLARYTEAFF; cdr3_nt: TGTTCCTTGGCTCGGTACACTGAAGCTTTCTTT
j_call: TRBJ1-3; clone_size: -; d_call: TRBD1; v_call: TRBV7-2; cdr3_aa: CASSLAGTGGGNTIYF; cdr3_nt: TGTGCCAGCAGCTTAGCGGGCACAGGGGGAGGAAACACCATATATTTT
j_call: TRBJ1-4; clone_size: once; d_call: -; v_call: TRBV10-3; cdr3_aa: CAITGQLKLFF; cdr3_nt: TGTGCCATCACCGGACAGCTAAAACTGTTTTTT
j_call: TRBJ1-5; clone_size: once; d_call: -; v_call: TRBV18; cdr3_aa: CASSSAGRSNQPQHF; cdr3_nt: TGTGCCAGCTCATCGGCAGGGAGGAGCAATCAGCCCCAGCATTTT
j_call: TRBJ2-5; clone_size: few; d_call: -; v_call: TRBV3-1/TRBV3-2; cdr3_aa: CASSQAGSETQYF; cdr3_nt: TGTGCCAGCAGCCAAGCAGGGTCGGAGACCCAGTACTTC
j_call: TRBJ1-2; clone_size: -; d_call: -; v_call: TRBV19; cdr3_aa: CASSNRDGNGYTF; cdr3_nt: TGTGCCAGTAGTAACCGGGACGGAAATGGCTACACCTTC
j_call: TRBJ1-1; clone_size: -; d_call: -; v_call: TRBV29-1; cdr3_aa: CSGENTEAFF; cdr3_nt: TGCAGCGGGGAAAACACTGAAGCTTTCTTT
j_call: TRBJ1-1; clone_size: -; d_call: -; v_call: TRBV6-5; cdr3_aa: CASRKNTNTEAFF; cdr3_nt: TGTGCCAGCAGGAAAAACACGAACACTGAAGCTTTCTTT
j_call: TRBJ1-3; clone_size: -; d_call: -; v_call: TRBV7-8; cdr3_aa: CASSLEGLRPGNTIYF; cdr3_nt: TGTGCCAGCAGCTTAGAGGGACTCAGACCTGGAAACACCATATATTTT
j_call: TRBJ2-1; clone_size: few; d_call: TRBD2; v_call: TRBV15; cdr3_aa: CATSTRTSGRGNEQFF; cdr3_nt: TGTGCCACCAGCACCCGTACTAGCGGGAGGGGTAATGAGCAGTTCTTC
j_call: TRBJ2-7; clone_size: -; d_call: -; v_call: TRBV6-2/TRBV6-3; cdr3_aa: CASSYGGHYEQYF; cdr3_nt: TGTGCCAGCAGTTACGGCGGTCACTACGAGCAGTACTTC
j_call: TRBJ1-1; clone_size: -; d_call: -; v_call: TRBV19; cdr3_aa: CASSIVRAGEAFF; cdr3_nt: TGTGCCAGTAGTATAGTAAGGGCCGGTGAAGCTTTCTTT
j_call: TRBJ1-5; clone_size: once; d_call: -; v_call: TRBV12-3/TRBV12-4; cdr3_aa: CASQTEVGQPQHF; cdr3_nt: TGTGCCAGCCAGACCGAGGTGGGACAGCCCCAGCATTTT
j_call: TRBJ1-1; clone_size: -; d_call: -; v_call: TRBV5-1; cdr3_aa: CASTRDGSTNTEAFF; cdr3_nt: TGCGCCAGTACGCGGGACGGCAGTACGAACACTGAAGCTTTCTTT
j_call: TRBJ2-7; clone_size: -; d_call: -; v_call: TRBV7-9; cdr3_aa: CASSPPGGGEQYF; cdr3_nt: TGTGCCAGCAGCCCCCCTGGGGGTGGCGAGCAGTACTTC
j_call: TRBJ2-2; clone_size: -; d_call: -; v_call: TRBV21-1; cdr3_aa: CASSSTGRTSGPQSGELFF; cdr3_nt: TGTGCCAGCAGCAGCACAGGGCGAACTAGCGGCCCTCAGAGCGGGGAGCTGTTTTTT
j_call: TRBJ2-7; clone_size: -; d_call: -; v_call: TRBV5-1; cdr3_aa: CASSVTLASTSYEQYF; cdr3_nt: TGCGCCAGCAGCGTGACGCTAGCGTCTACCTCCTACGAGCAGTACTTC
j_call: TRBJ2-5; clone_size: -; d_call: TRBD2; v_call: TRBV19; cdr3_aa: CASSIRQGEGSQYF; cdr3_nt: TGTGCCAGTAGTATCAGGCAAGGGGAGGGGAGCCAGTACTTC
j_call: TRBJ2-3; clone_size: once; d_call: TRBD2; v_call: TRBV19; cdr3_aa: CASSPGGLAGPIHYTQYF; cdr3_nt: TGTGCCAGTAGTCCTGGGGGGCTAGCGGGGCCAATTCACTATACGCAGTATTTT
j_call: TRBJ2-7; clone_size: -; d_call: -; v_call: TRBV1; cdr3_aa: CTSSQGGRLWASRYEQYF; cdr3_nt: TGCACCAGCAGCCAAGGAGGGAGACTTTGGGCTAGCCGGTACGAGCAGTACTTC
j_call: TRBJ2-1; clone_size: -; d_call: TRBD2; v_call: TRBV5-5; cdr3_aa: CASSPRLLAGGSYNEQFF; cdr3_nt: TGTGCCAGCAGCCCCCGCCTACTAGCGGGGGGCTCCTACAATGAGCAGTTCTTC
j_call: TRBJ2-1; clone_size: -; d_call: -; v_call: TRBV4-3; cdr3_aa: CASSQDTREAYNEQFF; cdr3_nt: TGCGCCAGCAGCCAAGATACCAGGGAGGCCTACAATGAGCAGTTCTTC
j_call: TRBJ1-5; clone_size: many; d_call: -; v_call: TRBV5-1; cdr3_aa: CASRRDGDEPQHF; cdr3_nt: TGCGCCAGCAGGAGGGACGGGGACGAGCCCCAGCATTTT
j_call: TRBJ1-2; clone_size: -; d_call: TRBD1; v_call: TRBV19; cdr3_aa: CASSILQGDGYTF; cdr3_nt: TGTGCCAGTAGTATACTCCAGGGGGATGGCTACACCTTC
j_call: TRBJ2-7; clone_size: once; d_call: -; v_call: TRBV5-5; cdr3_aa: CASSSNNRFEQYF; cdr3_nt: TGTGCCAGCAGCTCCAATAATCGGTTCGAGCAGTACTTC
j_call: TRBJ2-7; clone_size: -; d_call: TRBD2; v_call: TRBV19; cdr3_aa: CASSIGRLAGSHYEQYF; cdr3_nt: TGTGCCAGTAGTATAGGGAGACTAGCGGGTTCCCACTACGAGCAGTACTTC
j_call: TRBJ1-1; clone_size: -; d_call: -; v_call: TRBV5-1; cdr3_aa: CASSLPGTNRIMNTEAFF; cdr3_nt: TGCGCCAGCAGCTTGCCAGGGACCAATCGGATCATGAACACTGAAGCTTTCTTT
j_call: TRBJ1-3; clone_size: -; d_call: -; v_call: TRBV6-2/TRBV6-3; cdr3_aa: CASSYSGTNGNTIYF; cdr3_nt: TGTGCCAGCAGTTACTCCGGGACAAATGGAAACACCATATATTTT
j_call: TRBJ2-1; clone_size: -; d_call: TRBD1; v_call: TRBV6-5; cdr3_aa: CASSMTGGSHNEQFF; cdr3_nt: TGTGCCAGCAGTATGACAGGGGGTTCCCACAATGAGCAGTTCTTC
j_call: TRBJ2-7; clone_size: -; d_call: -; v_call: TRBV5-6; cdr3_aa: CASSLVSAEQYF; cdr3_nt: TGTGCCAGCAGCTTGGTGTCAGCCGAGCAGTACTTC
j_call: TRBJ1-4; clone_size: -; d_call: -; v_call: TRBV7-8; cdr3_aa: CASSPQGQAGEKLFF; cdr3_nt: TGTGCCAGCAGCCCACAAGGGCAGGCGGGTGAAAAACTGTTTTTT
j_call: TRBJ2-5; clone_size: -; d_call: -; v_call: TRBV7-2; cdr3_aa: CASTRRSGGRETQYF; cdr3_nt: TGTGCCAGCACCCGAAGGTCTGGGGGGCGGGAGACCCAGTACTTC
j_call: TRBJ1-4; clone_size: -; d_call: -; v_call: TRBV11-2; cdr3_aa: CASSPSGGFSEKLFF; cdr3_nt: TGTGCCAGCAGCCCTAGCGGGGGGTTTTCCGAAAAACTGTTTTTT
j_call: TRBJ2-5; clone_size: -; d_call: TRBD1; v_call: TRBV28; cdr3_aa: CASSSSTGNKETQYF; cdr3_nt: TGTGCCAGCAGTTCCTCGACAGGGAACAAAGAGACCCAGTACTTC
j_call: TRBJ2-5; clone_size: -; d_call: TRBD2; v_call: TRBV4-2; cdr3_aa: CASSQDQTGGVQETQYF; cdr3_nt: TGTGCCAGCAGCCAAGATCAAACCGGGGGGGTCCAAGAGACCCAGTACTTC
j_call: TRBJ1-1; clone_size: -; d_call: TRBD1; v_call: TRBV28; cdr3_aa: CASSLGTGRGDTEAFF; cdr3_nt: TGTGCCAGCAGCCTAGGGACAGGGAGAGGCGACACTGAAGCTTTCTTT
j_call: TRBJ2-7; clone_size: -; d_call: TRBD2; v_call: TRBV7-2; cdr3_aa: CASSLAFASGQDYEQYF; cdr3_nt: TGTGCCAGCAGCTTAGCGTTCGCTAGCGGGCAAGACTACGAGCAGTACTTC
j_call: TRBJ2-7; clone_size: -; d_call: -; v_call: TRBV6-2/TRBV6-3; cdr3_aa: CASSRLDSLHF; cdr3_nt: TGTGCCAGCAGTCGTCTAGACAGCCTTCACTTC
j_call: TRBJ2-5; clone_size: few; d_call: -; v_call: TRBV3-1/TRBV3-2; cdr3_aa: CASSQDHRRGQETQYF; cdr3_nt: TGTGCCAGCAGCCAAGATCATCGTAGGGGGCAAGAGACCCAGTACTTC
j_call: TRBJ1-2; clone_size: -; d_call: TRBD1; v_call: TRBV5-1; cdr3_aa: CASSPQGGDYGYTF; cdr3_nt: TGCGCCAGCAGCCCGCAGGGGGGAGACTATGGCTACACCTTC
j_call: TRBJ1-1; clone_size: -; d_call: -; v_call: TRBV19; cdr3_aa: CASSINWGGNTEAFF; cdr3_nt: TGTGCCAGTAGTATAAACTGGGGGGGGAACACTGAAGCTTTCTTT
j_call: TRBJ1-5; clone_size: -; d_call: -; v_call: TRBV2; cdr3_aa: CASSGTVASNQPQHF; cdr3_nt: TGTGCCAGCAGTGGGACCGTAGCTAGCAATCAGCCCCAGCATTTT